Below, 14 T cell receptor beta chains from the same sample are listed, as sequenced in a study of human T cells and chemical hapten exposure. TCRdb reprocessed the RACE reads via MiXCR and lists one record per CDR3 protein. The sample includes approximately 400,000 distinct CDR3 sequences, roughly 4.8% seen only once; the top ten take 2% to 2.5%. Time point of the sample: patch test 1, 2 weeks after DPC sensitization. Treatment defined: therapeutic diphenylcyclopropenone sensitization with weekly scalp DPC. This sample comprised whole blood, obtained in connection with sensitization to the hapten diphenylcyclopropenone (DPC). The receptor source for this set is a woman aged 50 to 60 with alopecia areata. Some clones in this sample may be carry-over from other donors' samples.

Concerning this clonotype: A much bigger clone sits one base away, suggesting this may be a read error. The chain has TRBV6-5 and TRBJ1-2, with 9 bases aligning to TRBD1. This CDR3 has 15 residues. Trimming removed 5 bases from V and 7 bases from J; junction bases left unmatched: 11. CDR1 is MNHEY, CDR2 SVGAGI, per germline. CDR3 bases: TGTGCCAGCAGTACCGGGACAGGGATTACCTTTGGCTACACCTTC. Protein sequence: CASSTGTGITFGYTF.

This clonotype was found many times. This rearrangement joins TRBV2 to TRBJ1-5, with D perhaps TRBD1 (5 bases). Between the trimmed V and J ends, which lost 2 bases and 7 bases, there was a span of 12 bases. The CDR3 is 14 residues long. The germline gives CDR1 SNHLY, CDR2 FYNNEI. CDR3 nucleotides: TGTGCCAGCAGTGAATATGGGGCTCGACAGCCCCAGCATTTT. It encodes CASSEYGARQPQHF.

The genes are TRBV12-3 or TRBV12-4 and TRBJ1-1; tentative D call: TRBD1 (6 bases). The CDR3 loop spans 14 amino acids. V lost 6 bases and J 3 bases, leaving 14 bases between the germline ends. CDR3 coding DNA: TGTGCCAGCAGGGATCATGGGGGCCACACTGAAGCTTTCTTT. Encoded protein: CASRDHGGHTEAFF.

J is TRBJ2-3 and V is TRBV20-1; TRBD1 matches at 8 bases. This CDR3 spans 14 amino acids. The ends lost 3 bases at V and 3 bases at J; junction bases unmatched: 5. Germline CDR1 is DFQATT and CDR2 is SNEGSKA (reference sequence). CDR3 sequence reads: CSASNTGGTDTQYF. The DNA for the CDR3 is TGCAGTGCTAGTAACACAGGGGGAACAGATACGCAGTATTTT.

Here the CDR3 reads CASTDPGQIYEQYF. The CDR3 nucleotides read TGTGCCAGCACCGATCCGGGACAGATCTACGAGCAGTACTTC. The chain carries TRBV7-9 and TRBJ2-7; TRBD1 matches 7 bases. The CDR3 consists of 14 residues. CDR1 and CDR2 from the germline V gene are SEHNR and FQNEAQ (reference sequence). The J segment lost 3 bases and the V segment lost 7 bases, leaving 9 bases of the junction unmatched.

This clonotype was counted ten times or more. The rearrangement links TRBV2 to TRBJ2-2; D is unresolved. V shed 1 base and J shed 4 bases, with 4 bases lying between them. Germline V gives CDR1 SNHLY, CDR2 FYNNEI. This CDR3 spans 13 amino acids. CDR3 bases: TGTGCCAGCAGTGAAGAGGTCACCGGGGAGCTGTTTTTT. This translates into CASSEEVTGELFF. Full variable domain (missing parts from reference TRBV2 and TRBJ2-2): EPEVTQTPSHQVTQMGQEVILRCVPISNHLYFYWYRQILGQKVEFLVSFYNNEISEKSEIFDDQFSVERPDGSNFTLKIRSTKLEDSAMYFCASSEEVTGELFFGEGSRLTVL.

There are many counts of this clonotype. The chain combines TRBV7-9 with TRBJ2-1, with 10 nucleotides matching TRBD1. There are 15 residues in the CDR3. The V gene end was trimmed by 4 bases and the J gene end by 4 bases; junction bases not matched to a gene: 4. Looked up from germline, CDR1 is SEHNR and CDR2 is FQNEAQ (reference sequence). DNA for the CDR3: TGTGCCAGCAGCTCGACAGGGGGCATTTACAATGAGCAGTTCTTC. As protein: CASSSTGGIYNEQFF.

This clonotype was detected many times. This rearrangement joins TRBV6-2 or TRBV6-3 to TRBJ2-3; D could derive from TRBD1 or TRBD2 (5 bases each). V was clipped by 7 bases and J by 4 bases, with 15 bases between them. The germline gives CDR1 MNHEY, CDR2 SVGEGT. CDR3 length: 14 residues. Here the CDR3 reads CASTPRGFADTQYF. DNA for the CDR3: TGTGCCAGCACCCCGAGGGGATTCGCAGATACGCAGTATTTT.

In its sample, this clonotype was seen a few times. The chain uses TRBV6-2 or TRBV6-3 and TRBJ2-1, with D tentatively TRBD2 (5 bases). The germline V gene encodes CDR1 MNHEY and CDR2 SVGEGT. The CDR3 is 12 amino acids. The V end was cut by 6 bases, the J end by 8 bases, with 11 bases between. This CDR3 is CASSRGMDEQFF. The CDR3 bases are TGTGCCAGCAGCCGGGGAATGGATGAGCAGTTCTTC.

This clonotype was seen more than once but under ten times. The gene calls are TRBV11-2 and TRBJ1-2, with 8 positions matching TRBD1. The germline V gene encodes CDR1 SGHAT and CDR2 FQNNGV. The V and J ends lost 5 bases and 2 bases, in that order; junction bases with no gene match: 7. The CDR3 length is 15 residues. The CDR3 loop is CASSTGGASNYGYTF. The CDR3 DNA is TGTGCCAGCAGCACAGGGGGGGCATCCAACTATGGCTACACCTTC.

This clonotype has only a few counts. This sequence joins TRBV12-3 or TRBV12-4 and TRBJ2-3, with D possibly TRBD2 on 6 matching bases. Between the trimmed V and J ends, which lost 6 bases and 4 bases, there was a span of 11 bases. This CDR3 has 13 residues. CDR3 sequence: CASRPGVSDTQYF. The CDR3 coding sequence is TGTGCCAGCAGGCCGGGAGTTTCAGATACGCAGTATTTT.

The chain uses TRBV4-3 and TRBJ2-1; 7 nucleotides line up with TRBD2. Germline V gene data show CDR1 as LGHNA and CDR2 as YSLEER. The CDR3 has 12 amino acids. Unmatched junction bases numbered 3, after V lost 3 bases and J lost 10 bases. The CDR3: CASSQAGDEQFF. CDR3 sequence (DNA): TGCGCCAGCAGCCAGGCGGGAGACGAGCAGTTCTTC.

This clonotype was observed many times. This chain links TRBV5-1 with TRBJ1-4; maybe TRBD1 (5 bases). Trimming removed 2 bases from V and 13 bases from J, with 9 bases in between. The germline CDR1 and CDR2 sequences are SGHRS and YFSETQ. The CDR3 runs 11 residues. CDR3 coding DNA: TGCGCCAGCAGCTTCGGGGGTGTACTGTTTTTT. Amino acid sequence: CASSFGGVLFF.

V is TRBV20-1 and J is TRBJ1-5; D remains unclear. The CDR3 is made up of 13 amino acids. Trimming left V 1 base short and J 0 bases short, with 4 bases between. Germline assignment: CDR1 DFQATT and CDR2 SNEGSKA (reference sequence). The CDR3 reads CSARGHSNQPQHF. CDR3 in DNA: TGCAGTGCTAGAGGACATAGCAATCAGCCCCAGCATTTT.